Detailed here is one TCR beta chain. No antigen is known for it. The data originate from a study of cytomegalovirus exposure and HLA in healthy donors. Overall study results and limits: Excluded: some indistinguishable V segments such as TRBV6-2 and TRBV6-3. Previous analysis showed most TCR beta V segments were productive about 87% or about 30% of the time.

The CDR3 contains 12 residues. Trimming left V 2 bases short and J 7 bases short, with 7 bases between. Germline loops: CDR1 SGHRS, CDR2 YFSETQ. Amplification used 60 Vbeta primers and 13 Jbeta primers. Assay used: immunoSEQ multiplex PCR; TCRdb lists only in-frame clones, some missing. This sample has some 150,000 clones; 77% occur once, and the top ten carry around 3.5%. Nominal health characterized the donors when sampled, though unrecorded immune exposures were likely. Sequenced: PBMCs. This TCR came from a man aged 30 to 39 in good health and CMV-seropositive. The V call is TRBV5-1, the J call TRBJ2-1, with unresolved D. This CDR3 reads CASSLERNEQFF. CDR3 bases: TGCGCCAGCAGCTTAGAGAGGAATGAGCAGTTCTTC.